These 20 T cell receptor beta chains originate from one sample sequenced in a study of pediatric ulcerative colitis. Data came from immunoSEQ multiplex PCR; TCRdb stores just in-frame clones and leaves some out. The table includes 25,000 to 35,000 clones, 82% detected once. Input material: blood. These TCRs come from a boy younger than 18 with severe ulcerative colitis.

The chain links TRBV5-4 to TRBJ1-2, with no clear D. Germline loops: CDR1 SGHNT, CDR2 YYREEE (reference sequence). With 0 bases removed from V and 4 bases from J, the gap between germline ends came to 7 bases. This CDR3 is built from 13 residues. The CDR3 nucleotides read TGTGCCAGCAGCTTGGGCCAGAGCTATGGCTACACCTTC. Amino acid sequence: CASSLGQSYGYTF.

The rearrangement links TRBV30 to TRBJ2-1; D is undetermined. The germline V gene has CDR1 GTSNPN and CDR2 SVGIG (reference sequence). The CDR3 consists of 16 residues. V was pared by 4 bases and J by 2 bases, with 18 bases between. The CDR3 region is CAWTPPAFLPYNEQFF. The CDR3 DNA reads TGTGCCTGGACCCCGCCCGCGTTCCTCCCCTACAATGAGCAGTTCTTC.

This sequence joins TRBV6-5 and TRBJ1-2; D remains unclear. CDR3 length: 16 residues. The ends were cut back, 3 bases at V and 1 base at J, with 15 bases in the middle. Germline V lookup: CDR1 MNHEY, CDR2 SVGAGI. Written as DNA, the CDR3 is TGTGCCAGCAGTTATTCAAAGACCTCCGGTAACTATGGCTACACCTTC. Encoded protein: CASSYSKTSGNYGYTF.

The chain's CDR3 is CASSPGTYGGDTQYF. DNA for the CDR3: TGTGCCAGCAGCCCCGGGACCTACGGGGGAGATACGCAGTATTTT. The rearrangement joins TRBV6-5 to TRBJ2-3; D may be TRBD2 (6 bases). This CDR3 is 15 amino acids long. With 6 bases removed from V and 5 bases from J, the gap between germline ends came to 18 bases. Per germline, CDR1 MNHEY and CDR2 SVGAGI.

V is TRBV29-1 and J is TRBJ1-2; no clear D. The V gene's germline CDR1 is SQVTM and CDR2 ANQGSEA. Trimming removed 7 bases from V and 2 bases from J, with 11 bases in between. This CDR3 has 12 amino acids. The CDR3 protein is CSGAAGNYGYTF. The DNA of the CDR3 is TGCAGCGGCGCGGCCGGGAACTATGGCTACACCTTC.

The chain recombines TRBV27 with TRBJ1-2; a weak D match, TRBD1 (6 bases). CDR3 length equals 15 residues. V dropped 2 bases and J dropped 4 bases, with 14 bases sitting between them. CDR1 is MNHEY, CDR2 SMNVEV, per germline (reference sequence). CDR3 sequence: CASSLKGVPVYGYTF. DNA of the CDR3: TGTGCCAGCAGTTTAAAGGGGGTGCCGGTCTATGGCTACACCTTC.

The genes are TRBV7-6 and TRBJ1-4; TRBD1 matches at 9 bases. Germline-derived CDR1 and CDR2 are SGHVS and FNYEAQ. Germline trimming cut 6 bases from V and 8 bases from J; bases unmatched to any gene: 10. This CDR3 has 15 amino acids. This chain's CDR3 is CASRDSGTGHEKLFF. CDR3 coding DNA: TGTGCCAGCAGGGATTCCGGGACAGGGCACGAAAAACTGTTTTTT. Drawing the rest from reference TRBV7-6 and TRBJ1-4, the complete variable domain is GAGVSQSPRYKVTKRGQDVALRCDPISGHVSLYWYRQALGQGPEFLTYFNYEAQQDKSGLPNDRFSAERPEGSISTLTIQRTEQRDSAMYRCASRDSGTGHEKLFFGSGTQLSVL.

The chain uses TRBV7-9 and TRBJ2-5; D is undetermined. Germline CDR1 SEHNR, CDR2 FQNEAQ (reference sequence). This CDR3 spans 16 amino acids. The V and J ends lost 2 bases and 1 base respectively, with 14 bases between them. The CDR3 region is CASSLRSRPLQETQYF. CDR3 bases: TGTGCCAGCAGCTTAAGGTCTCGTCCCCTCCAAGAGACCCAGTACTTC.

V usage is TRBV11-1 and J usage is TRBJ2-5, with TRBD2 matching 12 bases. Looked up from germline, CDR1 is SGHAT and CDR2 is FQDESV (reference sequence). V shed 5 bases and J 2 bases; nucleotides not matched to a gene: 6. The CDR3 consists of 16 residues. CDR3 protein: CASSASLAGGQETQYF. Here the CDR3 DNA reads TGTGCCAGCAGCGCCAGCCTAGCGGGGGGGCAAGAGACCCAGTACTTC.

The chain uses TRBV5-6 and TRBJ2-2; unclear D gene. The CDR3 consists of 16 residues. V was trimmed by 3 bases and J by 0 bases, leaving 12 bases between them. Germline V CDR1 and CDR2: SGHDT, YYEEEE. The CDR3 coding sequence is TGTGCCAGCAGCTCCTCGGCCGCCACGAACACCGGGGAGCTGTTTTTT. Translating gives CASSSSAATNTGELFF.

The rearrangement links TRBV6-6 to TRBJ2-7, with no clear D. The V gene lost 0 bases and the J gene lost 13 bases, with 10 bases spanning the gap. Per the germline V gene, CDR1 is MNHNY and CDR2 is SVGAGI (reference sequence). This CDR3 is 11 amino acids long. CDR3 nucleotide sequence: TGTGCCAGCAGTTACTCGATCCAGTTTTACTTC. This sequence encodes CASSYSIQFYF.

The V and J genes are TRBV9 and TRBJ2-3, with 13 bases aligning to TRBD2. CDR1 SGDLS and CDR2 YYNGEE come from the germline V gene. This CDR3 region has 18 residues. Trimming at V came to 2 bases and at J to 4 bases, leaving 10 bases not matched to a gene. The CDR3 nucleotides read TGTGCCAGCAGCGTGATGACCACTAGCGGGGGGGCCCCAGATACGCAGTATTTT. Amino acid sequence: CASSVMTTSGGAPDTQYF.

The chain's CDR3 is CASSEGRNRPYNEQFF. In DNA form, the CDR3 reads TGTGCCAGCAGTGAAGGGAGAAACAGGCCCTACAATGAGCAGTTCTTC. This rearrangement joins TRBV2 to TRBJ2-1, with D possibly being TRBD1 (5 bases). Trimming stripped 1 base from V and 2 bases from J, with 12 bases between. The CDR3 covers 16 residues. CDR1 and CDR2 (germline): SNHLY, FYNNEI. The full variable domain, with the rest looked up from reference TRBV2 and TRBJ2-1, is EPEVTQTPSHQVTQMGQEVILRCVPISNHLYFYWYRQILGQKVEFLVSFYNNEISEKSEIFDDQFSVERPDGSNFTLKIRSTKLEDSAMYFCASSEGRNRPYNEQFFGPGTRLTVL.

A few counts support this clone. The gene calls are TRBV14 and TRBJ2-1, with D perhaps TRBD2 (5 bases). The CDR3 totals 20 residues. Deletions cut 1 base from V and 2 bases from J, with 24 bases between. The germline V gene encodes CDR1 SGHDN and CDR2 FVKESK. Written as DNA, the CDR3 is TGTGCCAGCAGCCAAGTTCGAGGGCCATTCCCCAGATTCCCCTACAATGAGCAGTTCTTC. This encodes CASSQVRGPFPRFPYNEQFF.

This rearrangement joins TRBV4-1 to TRBJ2-3; D is possibly TRBD2 (5 bases). Germline-derived CDR1 and CDR2 are MGHRA and YSYEKL. The V end lost 4 bases, the J end lost 4 bases, and 18 bases lay between the germline ends. The CDR3 spans 16 residues. CDR3 in DNA: TGCGCCAGCAGCCCCCTCGGACGGGGAGTGGCAGATACGCAGTATTTT. This codes for CASSPLGRGVADTQYF.

The chain recombines TRBV11-3 with TRBJ1-1, with 7 nucleotides matching TRBD1. Trimming cost V 2 bases and J 2 bases; bases outside gene matches: 5. The germline CDR1 and CDR2 sequences are SGHNT and YENEEA. This CDR3 contains 15 residues. The CDR3: CASSLRGTANTEAFF. The DNA for the CDR3 is TGTGCCAGCAGCTTACGAGGGACAGCAAACACTGAAGCTTTCTTT.

The rearrangement joins TRBV5-1 to TRBJ2-3; TRBD2 aligns across 9 bases. This CDR3 is 18 amino acids long. Trimming at V came to 0 bases and at J to 4 bases, leaving 12 bases not matched to a gene. Germline V lookup: CDR1 SGHRS, CDR2 YFSETQ. The CDR3 DNA sequence: TGCGCCAGCAGCTTGGCCCTTGCGGGGGGGCAGCAGGCAGATACGCAGTATTTT. It encodes CASSLALAGGQQADTQYF.

The chain combines TRBV7-9 with TRBJ1-4; no clear D gene. The CDR3 is made up of 12 amino acids. Germline CDR1 and CDR2: SEHNR and FQNEAQ (reference sequence). Trimming shortened V by 6 bases and J by 8 bases, and 10 bases separated the two germline ends. CDR3 nucleotides: TGTGCCAGCAGGTCGCGGTTAGAAAAACTGTTTTTT. Encoded protein: CASRSRLEKLFF. Combining the CDR3 with reference TRBV7-9 and TRBJ1-4 gives the whole variable domain DTGVSQNPRHKITKRGQNVTFRCDPISEHNRLYWYRQTLGQGPEFLTYFQNEAQLEKSRLLSDRFSAERPKGSFSTLEIQRTEQGDSAMYLCASRSRLEKLFFGSGTQLSVL.

This chain links TRBV2 with TRBJ2-1; D is ambiguous. Deletions cut 4 bases from V and 8 bases from J, with 15 bases between. The CDR3 has 14 residues. Germline CDR1 and CDR2: SNHLY and FYNNEI. For the CDR3, the DNA is TGTGCCAGCAGTGTACGGACGACGTTTGATGAGCAGTTCTTC. Its translation: CASSVRTTFDEQFF. The full variable domain, completed using reference TRBV2 and TRBJ2-1, is EPEVTQTPSHQVTQMGQEVILRCVPISNHLYFYWYRQILGQKVEFLVSFYNNEISEKSEIFDDQFSVERPDGSNFTLKIRSTKLEDSAMYFCASSVRTTFDEQFFGPGTRLTVL.

This chain joins TRBV7-3 and TRBJ1-1; 9 bases are shared with TRBD1. The CDR3 runs 16 residues. The trim removed 4 bases at V and 6 bases at J, leaving 12 bases unmatched. Germline loops: CDR1 SGHTA, CDR2 FQGTGA. The CDR3 is CASSYGNGQGYPEAFF. The CDR3 DNA reads TGTGCCAGCAGCTATGGAAACGGACAGGGGTACCCTGAAGCTTTCTTT.